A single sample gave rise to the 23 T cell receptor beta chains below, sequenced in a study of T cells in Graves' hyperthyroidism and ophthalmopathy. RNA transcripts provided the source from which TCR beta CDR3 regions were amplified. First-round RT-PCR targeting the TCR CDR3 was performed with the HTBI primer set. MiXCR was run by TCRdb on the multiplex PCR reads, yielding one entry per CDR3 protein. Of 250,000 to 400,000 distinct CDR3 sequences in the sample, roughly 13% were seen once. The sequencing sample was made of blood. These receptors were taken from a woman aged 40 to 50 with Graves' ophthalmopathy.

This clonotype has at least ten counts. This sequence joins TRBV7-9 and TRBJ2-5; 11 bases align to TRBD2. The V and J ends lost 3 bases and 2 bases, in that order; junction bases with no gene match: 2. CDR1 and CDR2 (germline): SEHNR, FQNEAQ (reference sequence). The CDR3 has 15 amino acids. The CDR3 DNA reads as TGTGCCAGCAGCTTCTCTAGCGGGGGGCAAGAGACCCAGTACTTC. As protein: CASSFSSGGQETQYF.

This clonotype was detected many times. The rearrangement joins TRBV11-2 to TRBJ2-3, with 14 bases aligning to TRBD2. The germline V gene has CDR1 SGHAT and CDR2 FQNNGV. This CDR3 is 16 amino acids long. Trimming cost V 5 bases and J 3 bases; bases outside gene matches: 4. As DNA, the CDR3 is TGTGCCAGCAGCCCATGGACTAGCGGGAGGACAGATACGCAGTATTTT. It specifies CASSPWTSGRTDTQYF.

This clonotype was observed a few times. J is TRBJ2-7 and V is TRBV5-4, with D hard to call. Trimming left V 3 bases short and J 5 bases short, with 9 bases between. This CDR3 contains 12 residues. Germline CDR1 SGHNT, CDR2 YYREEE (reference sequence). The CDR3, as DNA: TGTGCCAGCAGCTCGAAGGTGGACGAGCAGTACTTC. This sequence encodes CASSSKVDEQYF.

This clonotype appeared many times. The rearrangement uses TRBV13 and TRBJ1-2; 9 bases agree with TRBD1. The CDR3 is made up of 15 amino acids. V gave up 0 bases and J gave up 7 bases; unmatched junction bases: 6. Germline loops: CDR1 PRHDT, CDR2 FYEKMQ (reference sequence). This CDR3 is CASSLGAGTGFGYTF. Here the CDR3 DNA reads TGTGCCAGCAGCTTAGGGGCCGGGACAGGGTTTGGCTACACCTTC.

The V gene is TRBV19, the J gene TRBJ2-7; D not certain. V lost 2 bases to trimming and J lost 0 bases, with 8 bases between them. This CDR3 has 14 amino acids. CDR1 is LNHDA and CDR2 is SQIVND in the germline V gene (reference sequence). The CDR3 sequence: CASSILWDSYEQYF. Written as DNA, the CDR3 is TGTGCCAGTAGTATATTGTGGGACTCCTACGAGCAGTACTTC. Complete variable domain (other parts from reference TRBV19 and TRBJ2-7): DGGITQSPKYLFRKEGQNVTLSCEQNLNHDAMYWYRQDPGQGLRLIYYSQIVNDFQKGDIAEGYSVSREKKESFPLTVTSAQKNPTAFYLCASSILWDSYEQYFGPGTRLTVT.

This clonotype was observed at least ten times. The CDR3 region has the DNA TGTGCCAGCAGCTTGGGGACACAGCAGTACTTC. As protein: CASSLGTQQYF. The rearrangement uses TRBV5-8 and TRBJ2-7; possible D gene TRBD1, 5 bases. The germline gives CDR1 SGHTS, CDR2 YDEGEE. Trimming removed 0 bases from V and 8 bases from J, with 6 bases in between. The CDR3 covers 11 residues.

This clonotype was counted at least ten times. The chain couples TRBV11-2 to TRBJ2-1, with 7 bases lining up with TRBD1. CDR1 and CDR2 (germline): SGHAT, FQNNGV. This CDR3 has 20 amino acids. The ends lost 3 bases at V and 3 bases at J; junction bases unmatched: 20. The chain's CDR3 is CASSFFPRTGLGYGYNEQFF. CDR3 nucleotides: TGTGCCAGCAGCTTTTTCCCCCGGACAGGACTTGGTTACGGCTACAATGAGCAGTTCTTC.

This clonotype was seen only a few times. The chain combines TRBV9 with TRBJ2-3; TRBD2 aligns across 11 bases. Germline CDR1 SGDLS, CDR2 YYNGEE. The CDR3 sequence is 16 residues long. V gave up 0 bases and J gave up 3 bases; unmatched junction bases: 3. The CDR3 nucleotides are TGTGCCAGCAGCGTAGTAGCGGGGGGGCCGACAGATACGCAGTATTTT. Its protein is CASSVVAGGPTDTQYF.

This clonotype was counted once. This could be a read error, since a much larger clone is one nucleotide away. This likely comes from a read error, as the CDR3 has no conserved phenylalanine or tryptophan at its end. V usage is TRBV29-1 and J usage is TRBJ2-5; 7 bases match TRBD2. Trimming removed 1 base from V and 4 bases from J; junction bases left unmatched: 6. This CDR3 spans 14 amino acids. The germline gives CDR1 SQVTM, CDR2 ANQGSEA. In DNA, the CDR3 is TGCAGCGTTGAAGTGCCAGCGGGAACAGAGACCCAGTACCTC. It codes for CSVEVPAGTETQYL.

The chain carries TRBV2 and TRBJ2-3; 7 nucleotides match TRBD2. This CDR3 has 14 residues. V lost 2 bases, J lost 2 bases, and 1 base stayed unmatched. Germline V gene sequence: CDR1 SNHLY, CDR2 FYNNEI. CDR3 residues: CASSELAVTDTQYF. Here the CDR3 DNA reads TGTGCCAGCAGTGAACTAGCGGTCACAGATACGCAGTATTTT. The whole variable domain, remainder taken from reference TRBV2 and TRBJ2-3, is EPEVTQTPSHQVTQMGQEVILRCVPISNHLYFYWYRQILGQKVEFLVSFYNNEISEKSEIFDDQFSVERPDGSNFTLKIRSTKLEDSAMYFCASSELAVTDTQYFGPGTRLTVL.

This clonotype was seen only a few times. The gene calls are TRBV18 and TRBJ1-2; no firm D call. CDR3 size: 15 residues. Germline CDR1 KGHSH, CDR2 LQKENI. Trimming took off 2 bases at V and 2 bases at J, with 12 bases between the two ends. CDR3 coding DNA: TGTGCCAGCTCACCAATTCAGACACTCAACTATGGCTACACCTTC. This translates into CASSPIQTLNYGYTF.

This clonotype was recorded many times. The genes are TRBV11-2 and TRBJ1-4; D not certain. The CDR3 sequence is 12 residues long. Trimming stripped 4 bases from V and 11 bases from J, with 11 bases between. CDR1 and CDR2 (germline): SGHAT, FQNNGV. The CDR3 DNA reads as TGTGCCAGCAGCTCCCAGACGGGCAAACTGTTTTTT. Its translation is CASSSQTGKLFF.

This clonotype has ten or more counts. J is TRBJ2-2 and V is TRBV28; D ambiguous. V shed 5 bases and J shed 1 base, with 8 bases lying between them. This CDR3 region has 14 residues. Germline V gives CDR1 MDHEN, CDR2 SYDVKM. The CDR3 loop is CASSGPGNTGELFF. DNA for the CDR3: TGTGCCAGCAGTGGGCCAGGGAACACCGGGGAGCTGTTTTTT.

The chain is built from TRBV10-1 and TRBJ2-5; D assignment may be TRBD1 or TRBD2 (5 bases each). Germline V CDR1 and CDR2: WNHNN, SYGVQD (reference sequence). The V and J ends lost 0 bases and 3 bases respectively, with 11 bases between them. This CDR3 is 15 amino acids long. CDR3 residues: CASSESGTLEETQYF. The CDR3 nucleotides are TGCGCCAGCAGTGAGTCCGGGACGCTAGAAGAGACCCAGTACTTC.

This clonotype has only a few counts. The CDR3 sequence: CASSLVSGPNEKLFF. CDR3 coding DNA: TGCGCCAGCAGCTTGGTGTCGGGCCCCAATGAAAAACTGTTTTTT. The chain recombines TRBV5-1 with TRBJ1-4; no firm D call. The CDR3 length is 15 residues. CDR1 SGHRS and CDR2 YFSETQ come from the germline V gene. V gave up 0 bases and J gave up 5 bases, with 11 bases separating them. The entire variable domain, with the rest obtained from reference TRBV5-1 and TRBJ1-4, is as follows: KAGVTQTPRYLIKTRGQQVTLSCSPISGHRSVSWYQQTPGQGLQFLFEYFSETQRNKGNFPGRFSGRQFSNSRSEMNVSTLELGDSALYLCASSLVSGPNEKLFFGSGTQLSVL.

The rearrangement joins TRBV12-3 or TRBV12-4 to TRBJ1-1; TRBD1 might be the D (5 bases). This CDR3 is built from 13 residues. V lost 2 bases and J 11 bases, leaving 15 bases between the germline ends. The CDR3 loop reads CASSLIGRGRAFF. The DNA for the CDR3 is TGTGCCAGCAGTTTAATTGGCCGGGGGAGGGCTTTCTTT.

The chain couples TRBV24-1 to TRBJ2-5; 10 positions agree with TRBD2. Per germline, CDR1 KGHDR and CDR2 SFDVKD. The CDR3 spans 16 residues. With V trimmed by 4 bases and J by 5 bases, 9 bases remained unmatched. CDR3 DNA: TGTGCCACCAGTGAAGTAGCGGGGGGACATAAGGAGACCCAGTACTTC. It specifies CATSEVAGGHKETQYF.

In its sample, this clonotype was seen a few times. CDR3 sequence reads: CASSLDRDRPNSPLHF. The CDR3 DNA reads TGTGCCAGCAGCTTAGACCGGGACAGGCCGAATTCACCCCTCCACTTT. The rearrangement uses TRBV11-2 and TRBJ1-6, with TRBD1 identical over 8 bases. The CDR3 runs to 16 residues. Trimming cost V 0 bases and J 7 bases; bases outside gene matches: 5. Per the germline V gene, CDR1 is SGHAT and CDR2 is FQNNGV.

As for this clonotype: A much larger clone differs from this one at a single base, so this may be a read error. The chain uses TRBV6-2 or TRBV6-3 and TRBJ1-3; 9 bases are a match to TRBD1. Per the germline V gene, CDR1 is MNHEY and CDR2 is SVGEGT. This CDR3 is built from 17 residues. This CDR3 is CASRPGQGGSSGDTIYF. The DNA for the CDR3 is TGTGCCAGCAGGCCGGGACAGGGAGGAAGCTCTGGAGACACCATATATTTT.

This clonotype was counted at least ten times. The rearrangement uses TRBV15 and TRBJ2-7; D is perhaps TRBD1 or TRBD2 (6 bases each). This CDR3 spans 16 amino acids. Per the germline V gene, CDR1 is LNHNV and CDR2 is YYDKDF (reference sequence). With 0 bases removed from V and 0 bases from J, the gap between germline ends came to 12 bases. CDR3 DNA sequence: TGTGCCACCAGCAGAGAATATGGGGGGCTCTCCTACGAGCAGTACTTC. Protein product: CATSREYGGLSYEQYF.

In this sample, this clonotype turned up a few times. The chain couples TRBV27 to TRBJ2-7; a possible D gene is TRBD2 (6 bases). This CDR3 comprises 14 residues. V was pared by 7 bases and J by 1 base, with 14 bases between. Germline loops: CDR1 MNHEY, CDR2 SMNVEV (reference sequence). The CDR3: CASNPVRGSYEQYF. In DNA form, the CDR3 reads TGTGCCAGCAATCCGGTGCGGGGATCCTACGAGCAGTACTTC.

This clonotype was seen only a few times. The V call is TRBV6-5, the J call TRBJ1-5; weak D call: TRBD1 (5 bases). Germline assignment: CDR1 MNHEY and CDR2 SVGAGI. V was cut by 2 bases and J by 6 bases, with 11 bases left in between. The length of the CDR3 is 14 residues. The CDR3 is CASSYGVGGQPQHF. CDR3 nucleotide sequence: TGTGCCAGCAGTTACGGGGTTGGGGGTCAGCCCCAGCATTTT.

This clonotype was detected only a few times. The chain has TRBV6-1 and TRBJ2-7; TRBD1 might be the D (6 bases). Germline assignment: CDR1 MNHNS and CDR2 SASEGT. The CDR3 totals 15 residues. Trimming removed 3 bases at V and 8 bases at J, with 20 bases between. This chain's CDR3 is CASSEGTQKTTKQYF. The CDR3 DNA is TGTGCCAGCAGTGAGGGGACACAGAAAACTACGAAGCAGTACTTC.